These 32 T cell receptor beta chains were all obtained from the same sample, sequenced in a study of T-cell reconstitution after alpha-beta-depleted transplantation in children. The TCRbeta library was prepared with unique molecular identifiers. TCRdb reanalysed the PCR reads using MiXCR and keeps one entry per CDR3 protein. Of 600,000 or so distinct CDR3 sequences listed, 23% are singletons. The sample here was PBMCs, mostly from graft donor cells, taken 360 days after TCRalphabeta/CD19-depleted stem cell transplant. These receptors all come from a boy under three years old who had a stem cell transplant for acute myeloid leukemia, so the T cells may come from the graft donor.

The rearrangement uses TRBV27 and TRBJ2-7; D is ambiguous. V was cut by 3 bases and J by 7 bases, with 13 bases left in between. This CDR3 is built from 13 residues. CDR1 and CDR2 (germline): MNHEY, SMNVEV (reference sequence). The CDR3 DNA reads as TGTGCCAGCAGTTTCCGGTCAGTGGGGGAGCAGTACTTC. It translates to CASSFRSVGEQYF.

The rearrangement joins TRBV20-1 to TRBJ2-1, with D unresolved. This CDR3 comprises 15 residues. CDR1 is DFQATT, CDR2 SNEGSKA, per germline (reference sequence). V lost 3 bases and J 0 bases, leaving 12 bases between the germline ends. The CDR3 bases are TGCAGTGCTAGTGGCAACTCCCCCTCCTACAATGAGCAGTTCTTC. Encoded protein: CSASGNSPSYNEQFF.

The V call is TRBV9, the J call TRBJ2-5, with 13 bases fitting TRBD2. Germline values: CDR1 SGDLS, CDR2 YYNGEE. CDR3 length: 17 residues. After removal of 3 bases from V and 8 bases from J, the junction contained 13 bases not matched to a gene. This CDR3 reads CASSAGGGTSGKETQYF. The CDR3 DNA is TGTGCCAGCAGCGCCGGGGGCGGGACTAGCGGGAAGGAAACCCAGTACTTC.

The genes are TRBV24-1 and TRBJ1-5, with D maybe TRBD1 (6 bases). From germline, CDR1 is KGHDR and CDR2 SFDVKD. CDR3 length: 15 residues. V was cut by 4 bases and J by 4 bases, with 13 bases left in between. CDR3 DNA: TGTGCCACCAGTGACTCTGGACAGATTAATCAGCCCCAGCATTTT. As protein: CATSDSGQINQPQHF.

This clonotype has at least ten counts. The chain links TRBV7-2 to TRBJ2-1; the match to TRBD2 covers 13 bases. With 4 bases clipped from V and 8 bases from J, the junction kept 5 bases outside the gene matches. The CDR3 totals 15 residues. Looked up from germline, CDR1 is SGHTA and CDR2 is FQGNSA. CDR3 DNA: TGTGCCAGCAGCTCAGAAGGACTAGCGGGGGATGAGCAGTTCTTC. Amino acid sequence: CASSSEGLAGDEQFF. The full variable domain, with the rest looked up from reference TRBV7-2 and TRBJ2-1, is GAGVSQSPSNKVTEKGKDVELRCDPISGHTALYWYRQSLGQGLEFLIYFQGNSAPDKSGLPSDRFSAERTGGSVSTLTIQRTQQEDSAVYLCASSSEGLAGDEQFFGPGTRLTVL.

The chain employs TRBV6-6 and TRBJ2-7; maybe TRBD1 (5 bases). This CDR3 has 13 amino acids. Trimming took off 6 bases at V and 1 base at J, with 10 bases between the two ends. In germline, CDR1 is MNHNY, CDR2 SVGAGI (reference sequence). The CDR3 bases are TGTGCCAGCAGCAGGGTGGGGTCCTACGAGCAGTACTTC. Its protein product is CASSRVGSYEQYF.

This clonotype was seen ten or more times. The chain links TRBV3-1 to TRBJ2-2, with D perhaps TRBD1 (5 bases). CDR1 LGHDT and CDR2 YNNKEL come from the germline V gene (reference sequence). V lost 5 bases, J lost 4 bases, and 17 bases lay in between. This CDR3 contains 16 residues. CDR3 sequence reads: CASSESDTGFTGELFF. For the CDR3, the DNA is TGTGCCAGCAGCGAATCGGACACGGGCTTCACCGGGGAGCTGTTTTTT.

V and J are TRBV6-5 and TRBJ2-4, with TRBD1 as a possible D gene (7 bases). This CDR3 is built from 18 residues. Germline CDR1 reads MNHEY; CDR2 reads SVGAGI. Trimming took 2 bases from V and 0 from J, leaving 17 bases between them. In DNA, the CDR3 is TGTGCCAGCAGTTACGGGAGCAGGGGGACTTTAGCCAAAAACATTCAGTACTTC. Amino acids: CASSYGSRGTLAKNIQYF.

The rearrangement uses TRBV29-1 and TRBJ1-1, with no clear D. CDR3 length: 13 amino acids. In germline, CDR1 is SQVTM, CDR2 ANQGSEA. The germline V and J ends were trimmed by 3 bases and 1 base, with 9 bases remaining between them. CDR3 coding DNA: TGCAGCGTTGAGAGGGCTGCGAACACTGAAGCTTTCTTT. As protein: CSVERAANTEAFF.

This clonotype was detected a few times. The chain uses TRBV24-1 and TRBJ2-2; possibly TRBD1 or TRBD2 for D (6 bases each). This CDR3 has 14 residues. From germline, CDR1 is KGHDR and CDR2 SFDVKD. V was trimmed by 5 bases and J by 7 bases, leaving 13 bases between them. The CDR3 coding sequence is TGTGCCACCAGTGGGCCGGGGGCAGTCGGGGAGCTGTTTTTT. Translated: CATSGPGAVGELFF.

This clonotype was counted between two and nine times. The V and J genes are TRBV12-3 or TRBV12-4 and TRBJ2-7; D unresolved. Deletions cut 8 bases from V and 0 bases from J, with 8 bases between. The CDR3 is 12 amino acids. The CDR3 spells CASRTDSYEQYF. The CDR3 DNA is TGTGCCAGCCGTACGGACTCCTACGAGCAGTACTTC.

This clonotype was found a few times. The chain uses TRBV6-5 and TRBJ1-2; D is unresolved. V was shortened by 5 bases and J by 8 bases, with 6 bases between the two germline ends. This CDR3 has 10 amino acids. From germline, CDR1 is MNHEY and CDR2 SVGAGI. The CDR3 DNA reads as TGTGCCAGCAGTCGACGGGGCTACACCTTC. Amino acid sequence: CASSRRGYTF.

V is TRBV6-5 and J is TRBJ2-5; TRBD2 agrees at 7 bases. J gave up 4 bases and V 2 bases, and 4 bases lay outside the gene matches. This CDR3 region has 14 residues. Germline CDR1 and CDR2: MNHEY and SVGAGI. The DNA of the CDR3 is TGTGCCAGCAGTTACCAGGGACTACCAGAGACCCAGTACTTC. It specifies CASSYQGLPETQYF.

This clonotype was observed a handful of times. The junction shows a germline mismatch at one end, possibly a read error. The rearrangement links TRBV29-1 to TRBJ2-1; maybe TRBD2 (5 bases). The CDR3 sequence is 12 residues long. CDR1 is SQVTM and CDR2 is ANQGSEA in the germline V gene. CDR3 sequence (DNA): TGCAGCGTCGAAGGACTCAACAATGAGCAGTTCTTC. This codes for CSVEGLNNEQFF.

As concerns this clonotype: This likely comes from a read error, as the CDR3 has no conserved phenylalanine or tryptophan at its end. The rearrangement uses TRBV12-3 or TRBV12-4 and TRBJ2-5; D remains unclear. Trimming cost V 3 bases and J 1 base, with 6 bases left between them. CDR3 size: 13 residues. The CDR3 nucleotides are TGTGCCAGCAGTTTCGTGGGCCAAGAGACCCAGTACTCC. Its protein is CASSFVGQETQYS.

The rearrangement links TRBV30 to TRBJ2-7; 12 bases map to TRBD2. The trim removed 7 bases at V and 7 bases at J, leaving 5 bases unmatched. Germline V gene data show CDR1 as GTSNPN and CDR2 as SVGIG (reference sequence). CDR3 length: 12 amino acids. CDR3 in DNA: TGTGCCTTGACTAGCGGGGGAGGAGAGCAGTACTTC. It translates to CALTSGGGEQYF.

This clonotype was observed at least ten times. V is TRBV2 and J is TRBJ2-2, with 8 bases that match TRBD1. The V gene end was trimmed by 6 bases and the J gene end by 4 bases; junction bases not matched to a gene: 4. Looked up from germline, CDR1 is SNHLY and CDR2 is FYNNEI. The CDR3 totals 14 residues. CDR3 nucleotide sequence: TGTGCCAGCAGCGAAACAGGGGGCACCGGGGAGCTGTTTTTT. It encodes CASSETGGTGELFF.

The sample holds many counts of this clonotype. Here the CDR3 reads CASSQAPDRGSEAFF. The CDR3, as DNA: TGCGCCAGCAGCCAAGCCCCCGACAGGGGGAGTGAAGCTTTCTTT. This rearrangement joins TRBV4-3 to TRBJ1-1; the match to TRBD1 covers 9 bases. There are 15 residues in the CDR3. The V gene end was trimmed by 1 base and the J gene end by 7 bases; junction bases not matched to a gene: 7. CDR1 and CDR2 (germline): LGHNA, YSLEER.

This clonotype was detected ten times or more. The rearrangement uses TRBV15 and TRBJ2-2, with D unresolved. CDR1 LNHNV and CDR2 YYDKDF come from the germline V gene (reference sequence). The CDR3 covers 14 residues. The germline V and J ends were trimmed by 1 base and 6 bases, with 9 bases remaining between them. Written as DNA, the CDR3 is TGTGCCACCAGCAGAGGCAGAGCTTCCGGGGAGCTGTTTTTT. Protein sequence: CATSRGRASGELFF.

This clonotype was seen ten or more times. J is TRBJ1-5 and V is TRBV28; D might be TRBD1 (5 bases). The V end lost 6 bases, the J end lost 0 bases, and 15 bases lay between the germline ends. CDR3 length equals 16 residues. Germline values: CDR1 MDHEN, CDR2 SYDVKM. CDR3 DNA: TGTGCCAGCAGATTACGGAAGGGGCCTAGCAATCAGCCCCAGCATTTT. Residues: CASRLRKGPSNQPQHF.

The sample holds a few counts of this clonotype. The V gene is TRBV27, the J gene TRBJ2-4; D possibly corresponds to TRBD2 (6 bases). The CDR3 length is 18 residues. Germline V CDR1 and CDR2: MNHEY, SMNVEV (reference sequence). Trimming pared 1 base from V and 3 bases from J, leaving 19 bases between. The CDR3 spells CASSLYGSDYLVKNIQYF. CDR3 coding DNA: TGTGCCAGCAGTTTATACGGGTCGGACTATTTGGTCAAAAACATTCAGTACTTC.

This clonotype was seen only once. The CDR3, as DNA: TGTGCCAGCAGCGGTATGCGGGGGGGCTCCGGGGAGCTGTTTTTT. This sequence encodes CASSGMRGGSGELFF. V gene TRBV6-1 combines with J gene TRBJ2-2; 9 bases align to TRBD2. The V gene end was trimmed by 6 bases and the J gene end by 6 bases; junction bases not matched to a gene: 8. The CDR3 has 15 residues. Germline-derived CDR1 and CDR2 are MNHNS and SASEGT.

This clonotype was counted at least ten times. V usage is TRBV29-1 and J usage is TRBJ1-2; maybe TRBD1 (5 bases). The CDR3 length is 15 residues. V was clipped by 7 bases and J by 2 bases, with 20 bases between them. Germline V lookup: CDR1 SQVTM, CDR2 ANQGSEA. This CDR3 reads CSAVDPKKGNYGYTF. The DNA for the CDR3 is TGCAGCGCCGTTGACCCTAAGAAGGGGAACTATGGCTACACCTTC.

This clonotype was seen more than once but under ten times. V and J are TRBV9 and TRBJ2-3; possible D gene TRBD1, 5 bases. Germline assignment: CDR1 SGDLS and CDR2 YYNGEE. This CDR3 comprises 16 residues. Trimming took 4 bases from V and 0 from J, leaving 15 bases between them. Here the CDR3 reads CASSPRAAFSTDTQYF. CDR3 bases: TGTGCCAGCAGCCCCAGGGCAGCTTTTAGCACAGATACGCAGTATTTT.

This chain joins TRBV4-1 and TRBJ2-3; D is unclear. The CDR3 contains 14 residues. Germline lookup yields CDR1 MGHRA and CDR2 YSYEKL. Trimming pared 0 bases from V and 3 bases from J, leaving 7 bases between. Here the CDR3 DNA reads TGCGCCAGCAGCCAAGAGCACCATACAGATACGCAGTATTTT. This codes for CASSQEHHTDTQYF.

This clonotype was detected ten times or more. V is TRBV12-3 or TRBV12-4 and J is TRBJ2-4; D is possibly TRBD1 (6 bases). There are 15 residues in the CDR3. Between the trimmed V and J ends, which lost 6 bases and 3 bases, there was a span of 15 bases. The CDR3 nucleotides are TGTGCCAGCAGCTCCTCGGGACATCACAAAAACATTCAGTACTTC. Its protein is CASSSSGHHKNIQYF.

The V and J genes are TRBV5-1 and TRBJ2-3; D call uncertain. Trimming removed 2 bases at V and 2 bases at J, with 9 bases between. The CDR3 is 14 residues long. Germline CDR1 is SGHRS and CDR2 is YFSETQ. The DNA for the CDR3 is TGCGCCAGCAGCTTCGCTAGTCCCACAGATACGCAGTATTTT. Its protein product is CASSFASPTDTQYF. The whole variable domain, remainder taken from reference TRBV5-1 and TRBJ2-3, is KAGVTQTPRYLIKTRGQQVTLSCSPISGHRSVSWYQQTPGQGLQFLFEYFSETQRNKGNFPGRFSGRQFSNSRSEMNVSTLELGDSALYLCASSFASPTDTQYFGPGTRLTVL.

This clonotype was seen many times. V and J are TRBV20-1 and TRBJ2-1, with D perhaps matching TRBD2 (6 bases). The V end lost 4 bases, the J end lost 3 bases, and 13 bases lay between the germline ends. Looked up from germline, CDR1 is DFQATT and CDR2 is SNEGSKA (reference sequence). The CDR3 is made up of 14 amino acids. CDR3 DNA sequence: TGCAGTGCTATTTACGGGACTCACTACAATGAGCAGTTCTTC. This codes for CSAIYGTHYNEQFF.

This clonotype came up a few times. A clone one base away is much larger, so this may be a read error. The CDR3 end shows no conserved phenylalanine or tryptophan, and so a read error is likely. This chain joins TRBV29-1 and TRBJ1-1; no clear D gene. Trimming took off 5 bases at V and 4 bases at J, with 5 bases between the two ends. There are 10 residues in the CDR3. Germline assignment: CDR1 SQVTM and CDR2 ANQGSEA. CDR3 residues: CSVFGTEAFS. As DNA, the CDR3 is TGCAGCGTTTTTGGCACTGAAGCTTTCTCT.

There are a few counts of this clonotype. The chain carries TRBV6-2 or TRBV6-3 and TRBJ2-2; tentatively, D is TRBD2 (6 bases). In germline, CDR1 is MNHEY, CDR2 SVGEGT. This CDR3 has 17 residues. V was cut by 6 bases and J by 1 base, with 18 bases left in between. CDR3 coding DNA: TGTGCCAGCAGCACCTTTGAACTAGCTTGGAACACCGGGGAGCTGTTTTTT. This translates into CASSTFELAWNTGELFF.

This clonotype was counted between two and nine times. The V call is TRBV12-5, the J call TRBJ2-1, with D hard to call. This CDR3 region has 12 residues. V shed 6 bases and J shed 5 bases, with 8 bases lying between them. Germline V gene lookup returns CDR1 LGHNT and CDR2 FRNRAP. The CDR3: CASGRHNNEQFF. In DNA form, the CDR3 reads TGTGCTAGTGGCCGCCATAACAATGAGCAGTTCTTC.

This chain joins TRBV6-2 or TRBV6-3 and TRBJ2-7; perhaps TRBD1 as D (6 bases). The CDR3 spans 16 residues. V was trimmed by 3 bases and J by 5 bases, leaving 20 bases between them. Per the germline V gene, CDR1 is MNHEY and CDR2 is SVGEGT. The CDR3 sequence: CASSYRNRRGSHEQYF. The CDR3 DNA follows: TGTGCCAGCAGTTATCGTAACCGTAGGGGGTCCCACGAGCAGTACTTC.